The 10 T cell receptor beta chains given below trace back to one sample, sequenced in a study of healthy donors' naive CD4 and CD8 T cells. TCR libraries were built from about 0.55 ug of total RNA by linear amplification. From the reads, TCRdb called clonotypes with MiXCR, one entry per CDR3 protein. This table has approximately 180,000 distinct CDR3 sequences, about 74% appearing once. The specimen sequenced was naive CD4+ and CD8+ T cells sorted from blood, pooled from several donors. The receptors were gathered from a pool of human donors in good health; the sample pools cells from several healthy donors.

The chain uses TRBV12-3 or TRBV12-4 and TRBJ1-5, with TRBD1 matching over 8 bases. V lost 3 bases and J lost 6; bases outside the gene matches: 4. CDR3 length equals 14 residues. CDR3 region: CASSFQGAIQPQHF. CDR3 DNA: TGTGCCAGCAGTTTCCAGGGGGCGATTCAGCCCCAGCATTTT.

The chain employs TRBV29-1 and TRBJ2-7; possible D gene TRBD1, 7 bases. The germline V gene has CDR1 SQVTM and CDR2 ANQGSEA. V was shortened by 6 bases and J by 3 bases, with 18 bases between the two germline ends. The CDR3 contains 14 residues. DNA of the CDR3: TGCAGCGTCCCAACCGGGACAGCGGGCTACGAGCAGTACTTC. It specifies CSVPTGTAGYEQYF.

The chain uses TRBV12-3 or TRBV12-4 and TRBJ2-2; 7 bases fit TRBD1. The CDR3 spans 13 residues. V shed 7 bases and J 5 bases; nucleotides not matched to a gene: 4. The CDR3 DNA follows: TGTGCCAGCAAGGGGGCAGGGACCGGGGAGCTGTTTTTT. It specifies CASKGAGTGELFF.

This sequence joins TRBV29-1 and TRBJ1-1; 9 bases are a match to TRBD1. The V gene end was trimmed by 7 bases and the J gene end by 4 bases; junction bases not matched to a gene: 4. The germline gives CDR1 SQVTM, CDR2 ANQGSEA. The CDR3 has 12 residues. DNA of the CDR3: TGCAGCGCTCGGACAGGGGCCACTGAAGCTTTCTTT. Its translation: CSARTGATEAFF.

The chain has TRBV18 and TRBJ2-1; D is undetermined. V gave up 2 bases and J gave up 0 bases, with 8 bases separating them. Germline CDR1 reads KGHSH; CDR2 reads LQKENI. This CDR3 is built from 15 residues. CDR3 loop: CASSPGQVSYNEQFF. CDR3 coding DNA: TGTGCCAGCTCACCAGGGCAGGTCTCCTACAATGAGCAGTTCTTC.

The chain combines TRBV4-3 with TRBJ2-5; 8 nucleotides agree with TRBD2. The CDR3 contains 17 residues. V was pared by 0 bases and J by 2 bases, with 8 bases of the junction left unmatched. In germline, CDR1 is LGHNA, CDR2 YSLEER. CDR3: CASSQEIPTSVQETQYF. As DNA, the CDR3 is TGCGCCAGCAGCCAAGAAATCCCGACTAGCGTACAAGAGACCCAGTACTTC.

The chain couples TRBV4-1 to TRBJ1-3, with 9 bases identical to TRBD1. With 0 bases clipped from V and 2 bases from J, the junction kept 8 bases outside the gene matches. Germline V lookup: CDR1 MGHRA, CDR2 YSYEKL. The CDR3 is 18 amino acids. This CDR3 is CASSQDPGQGFAGNTIYF. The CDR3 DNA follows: TGCGCCAGCAGCCAAGATCCGGGACAGGGTTTCGCTGGAAACACCATATATTTT.

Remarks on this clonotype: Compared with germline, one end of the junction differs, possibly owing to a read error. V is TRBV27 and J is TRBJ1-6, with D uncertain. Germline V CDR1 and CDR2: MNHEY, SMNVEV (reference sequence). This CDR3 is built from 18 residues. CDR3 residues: CAGSLLAARGLGNSPLHF. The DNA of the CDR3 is TGTGCCGGCAGTTTATTGGCGGCACGAGGTCTGGGCAATTCACCCCTCCACTTT.

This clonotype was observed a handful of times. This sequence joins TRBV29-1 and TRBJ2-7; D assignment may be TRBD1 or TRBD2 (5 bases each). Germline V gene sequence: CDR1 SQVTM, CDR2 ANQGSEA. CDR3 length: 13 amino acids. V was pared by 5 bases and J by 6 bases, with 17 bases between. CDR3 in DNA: TGCAGCGTTTCCCTCCGACGGGGCGGCGAGCAGTACTTC. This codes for CSVSLRRGGEQYF.

CDR3 DNA: TGTGCCAGCAGTTCCCACGGGGGCGGCTCCTACGAGCAGTACTTC. Protein sequence: CASSSHGGGSYEQYF. This chain joins TRBV13 and TRBJ2-7, with D perhaps being TRBD1 or TRBD2 (6 bases each). Germline-derived CDR1 and CDR2 are PRHDT and FYEKMQ (reference sequence). The CDR3 loop spans 15 amino acids. The germline V and J ends were trimmed by 6 bases and 0 bases, with 15 bases remaining between them. Complete variable domain (other parts from reference TRBV13 and TRBJ2-7): AAGVIQSPRHLIKEKRETATLKCYPIPRHDTVYWYQQGPGQDPQFLISFYEKMQSDKGSIPDRFSAQQFSDYHSELNMSSLELGDSALYFCASSSHGGGSYEQYFGPGTRLTVT.